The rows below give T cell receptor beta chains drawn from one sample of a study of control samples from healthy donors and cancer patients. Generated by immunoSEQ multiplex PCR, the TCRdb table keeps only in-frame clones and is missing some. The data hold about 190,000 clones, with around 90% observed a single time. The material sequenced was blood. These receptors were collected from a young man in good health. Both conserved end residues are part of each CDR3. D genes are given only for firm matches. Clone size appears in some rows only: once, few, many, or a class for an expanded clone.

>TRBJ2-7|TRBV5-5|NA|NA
TGTGCCAGCAGCTTGGCCTGGCAGATCTACGAGCAGTACTTC
CASSLAWQIYEQYF
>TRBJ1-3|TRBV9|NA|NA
TGTGCCAGCAGCGTAGCAGGACAGCCTGGAAACACCATATATTTT
CASSVAGQPGNTIYF
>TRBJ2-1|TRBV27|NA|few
TGTGCCAGCAGACTGACAACTACCCACACCGGGGATGAGCAGTTCTTC
CASRLTTTHTGDEQFF
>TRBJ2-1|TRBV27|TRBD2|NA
TGTGCCAGCAGTGAAAGCGGGGGTTCCTACAATGAGCAGTTCTTC
CASSESGGSYNEQFF
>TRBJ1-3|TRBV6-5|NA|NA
TGTGCCAGCAGTTACTCGGGGGAGAGCTCTGGAAACACCATATATTTT
CASSYSGESSGNTIYF
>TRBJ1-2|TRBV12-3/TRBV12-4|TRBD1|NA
TGTGCCAGCAGCTTGGGACAGGGCCATGGCACCTTC
CASSLGQGHGTF
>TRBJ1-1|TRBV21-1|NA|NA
TGTGCCAGCAGCCCCGGACCGACGCGTTCGTTGGTCGCTGAAGCTTTCTTT
CASSPGPTRSLVAEAFF
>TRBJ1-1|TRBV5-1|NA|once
TGCGCCAGCAGTTGGTCGGTTGGGAACACTGAAGCTTTCTTT
CASSWSVGNTEAFF
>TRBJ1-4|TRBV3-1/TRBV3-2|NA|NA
TGTGCCAGCAGCCGGGCGGATGAAAAACTGTTTTTT
CASSRADEKLFF
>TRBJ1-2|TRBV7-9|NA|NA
TGTGCCAGCAGCCACCACCTCCAAGGATCCACTAACTATGGCTACACCTTC
CASSHHLQGSTNYGYTF
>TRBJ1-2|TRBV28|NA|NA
TGTGCCAGCAGTTTGTCCCAGGGGCATGGCTACACCTTC
CASSLSQGHGYTF
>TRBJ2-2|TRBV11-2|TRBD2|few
TGTGCCAGCAGCGTACTAGCGGCGAACACCGGGGAGCTGTTTTTT
CASSVLAANTGELFF
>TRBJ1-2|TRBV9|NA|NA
TGTGCCAGCAGCGGAACAGGGCCCTATGGCTACACCTTC
CASSGTGPYGYTF
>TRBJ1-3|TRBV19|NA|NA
TGTGCCAGTACCCCCTCTGAGAAGAATTCTGGAAACACCATATATTTT
CASTPSEKNSGNTIYF
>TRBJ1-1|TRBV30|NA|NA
TGTGCCTGGACCCCAGTGTGGGGGCAGGCTGAAGCTTTCTTT
CAWTPVWGQAEAFF
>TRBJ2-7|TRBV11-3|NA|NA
TGTGCCAGCAGCTTGCCACCCGGGACTGAAAGCTACGAGCAGTACTTC
CASSLPPGTESYEQYF
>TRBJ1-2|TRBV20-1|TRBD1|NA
TGCAGTGCTCCACAGGGGGGTGGCTACACCTTC
CSAPQGGGYTF
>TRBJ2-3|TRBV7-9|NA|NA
TGTGCCAGCAGTTCCCACGTTGGATCTAGCACAGATACGCAGTATTTT
CASSSHVGSSTDTQYF
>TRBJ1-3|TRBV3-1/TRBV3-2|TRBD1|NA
TGTGCCAGCAGCCAACAGGGGGCGAGTGGAAACACCATATATTTT
CASSQQGASGNTIYF
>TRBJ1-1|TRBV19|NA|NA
TGTGCCAGTAGTATAGATCGACATGAAGCTTTCTTT
CASSIDRHEAFF
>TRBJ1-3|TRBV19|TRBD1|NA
TGTGCCAGTAGATTGGGCTCGACAGGGGTTGGAAACACCATATATTTT
CASRLGSTGVGNTIYF
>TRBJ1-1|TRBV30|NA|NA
TGTGCCTGGCAACCGACAGCCAACACTGAAGCTTTCTTT
CAWQPTANTEAFF
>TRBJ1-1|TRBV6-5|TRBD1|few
TGTGCCAGCAGAGCTGGACAGGGGAGCACTGAAGCTTTCTTT
CASRAGQGSTEAFF
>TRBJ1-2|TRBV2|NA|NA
TGTGCCAGCAGTGAGCCCGGGGGGACCTATGGCTACACCTTC
CASSEPGGTYGYTF
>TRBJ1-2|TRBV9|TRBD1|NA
TGTGCCAGCAGCGTAGTTGGGGACAGGGGACGAGGCTACACCTTC
CASSVVGDRGRGYTF
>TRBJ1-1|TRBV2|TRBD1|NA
TGTGCCAGCAGTGAGGACAGGGTCGTCACTGAAGCTTTCTTT
CASSEDRVVTEAFF
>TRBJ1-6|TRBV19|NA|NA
TGTGCCAGTATGTCGTCATTTGATAATTCACCCCTCCACTTT
CASMSSFDNSPLHF
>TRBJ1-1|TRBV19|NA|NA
TGTGCCAGTAGTTCGGGTCTTACCCACGGCACTGAAGCTTTCTTT
CASSSGLTHGTEAFF
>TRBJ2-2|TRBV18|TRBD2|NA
TGTGCCAGCTCACCACTTCAGAGAGCGGGGACCGGGGAGCTGTTTTTT
CASSPLQRAGTGELFF
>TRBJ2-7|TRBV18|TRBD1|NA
TGTGCCAGCTCATCGACAGGGGCCCAGCAGTACTTC
CASSSTGAQQYF
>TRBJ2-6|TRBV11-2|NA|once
TGTGCCAGCAGCGCCGGGCTCTCCGCCAACGTCCTGACTTTC
CASSAGLSANVLTF
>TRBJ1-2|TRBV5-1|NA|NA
TGCGCCAGCAGCTCAACCGAGGGAGGCTACACCTTC
CASSSTEGGYTF
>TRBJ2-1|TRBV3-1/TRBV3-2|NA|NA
TGTGCCAGCAGCCAAGAACAGAGATATTACAATGAGCAGTTCTTC
CASSQEQRYYNEQFF
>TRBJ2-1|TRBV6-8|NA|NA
TGTGCCAGCAGTTACTACGGGACGGCGTCCTACAATGAGCAGTTCTTC
CASSYYGTASYNEQFF
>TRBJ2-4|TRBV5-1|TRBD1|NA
TGCGCCAGCAGCTTTCAACCGGGACAGATAGCCAAAAACATTCAGTACTTC
CASSFQPGQIAKNIQYF
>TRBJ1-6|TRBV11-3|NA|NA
TGTGCCAGCAGCCCGCTGGGGGGGAAGGGGAGAGGGACCCTCCACTTT
CASSPLGGKGRGTLHF
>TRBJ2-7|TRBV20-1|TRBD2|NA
TGCAGTGCTAGTGTGACTAGCGGGGGGGCCTCCCGCTACGAGCAGTACTTC
CSASVTSGGASRYEQYF
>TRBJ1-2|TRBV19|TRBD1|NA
TGTGCCAGTAGTACCGGGACAGGGGACTATGGCTACACCTTC
CASSTGTGDYGYTF
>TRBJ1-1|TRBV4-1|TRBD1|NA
TGCGCCAGCAGCCGTACAACAGAGGAGACAGGGCTGAACACTGAAGCTTTCTTT
CASSRTTEETGLNTEAFF
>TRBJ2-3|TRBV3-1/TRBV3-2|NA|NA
TGTGCCTCTAAGGGGGGAGATACGCAGTATTTT
CASKGGDTQYF
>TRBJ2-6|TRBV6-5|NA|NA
TGTGCCAGCAGTTACGAAGGGGGGGCTGGGGCCAACGTCCTGACTTTC
CASSYEGGAGANVLTF
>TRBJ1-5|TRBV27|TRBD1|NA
TGTGCCAGCAGTTTAACAGGGGGCAAGGGTCAGCCCCAGCATTTT
CASSLTGGKGQPQHF
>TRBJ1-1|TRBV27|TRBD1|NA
TGTGCCAGCAGTCCGTGGACAGGATCGAACACTGAAGCTTTCTTT
CASSPWTGSNTEAFF
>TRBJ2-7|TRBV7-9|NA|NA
TGTGCCAGCAGCTTAGCGAAGGGGCTTGCCTACGAGCAGTACTTC
CASSLAKGLAYEQYF
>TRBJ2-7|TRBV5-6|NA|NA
TGTGCCAGCAAACCGACAGTAGTCCTTCCCTACGAGCAGTACTTC
CASKPTVVLPYEQYF
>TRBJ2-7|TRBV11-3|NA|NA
TGTGCCAGCAGCTTATTCCCCCAGGAGCAGTACTTC
CASSLFPQEQYF
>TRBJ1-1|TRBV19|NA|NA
TGTGCCAGTAGCCCGGGGCCTATGAACACTGAAGCTTTCTTT
CASSPGPMNTEAFF
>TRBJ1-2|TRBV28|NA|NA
TGTGCCAGCAGTCGGGACGGACCTAACTATGGCTACACCTTC
CASSRDGPNYGYTF
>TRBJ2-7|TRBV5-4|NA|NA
TGTGCCAGCAGGGTGTTCGGAAGGGGCTACGAGCAGTACTTC
CASRVFGRGYEQYF
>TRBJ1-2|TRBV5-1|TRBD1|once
TGCGCCAGCAGCCGAGGACAGGAACATAACTATGGCTACACCTTC
CASSRGQEHNYGYTF
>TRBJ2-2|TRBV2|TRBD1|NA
TGTGCCAGCAATCAGGGGGCGGTCGGGGAGCTGTTTTTT
CASNQGAVGELFF
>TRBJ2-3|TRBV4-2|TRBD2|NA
TGTGCCAGCAGCCTTATAGCGGGACTAGCGGGGGCCACAGATACGCAGTATTTT
CASSLIAGLAGATDTQYF
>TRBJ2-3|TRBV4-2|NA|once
TGTGCCAGCAGCCTCAACAAGTTGAGTCTTACAGATACGCAGTATTTT
CASSLNKLSLTDTQYF
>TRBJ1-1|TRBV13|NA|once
TGTGCCAGCAGCCGAACTACAGGGTTAGTATCTAACACTGAAGCTTTCTTT
CASSRTTGLVSNTEAFF
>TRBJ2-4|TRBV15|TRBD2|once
TGTGCCACCAGCCGTTGGGCTAGCGGGGGGCTCAAAAACATTCAGTACTTC
CATSRWASGGLKNIQYF
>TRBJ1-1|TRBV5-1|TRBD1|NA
TGCGCCAGCAGCGCATCGGGACAGGGGGTAACTGAAGCTTTCTTT
CASSASGQGVTEAFF
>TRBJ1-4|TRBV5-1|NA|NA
TGCGCCAGCAGCTTGGGATATCGGCCTCCAGGGAGAAAACTGTTTTTT
CASSLGYRPPGRKLFF